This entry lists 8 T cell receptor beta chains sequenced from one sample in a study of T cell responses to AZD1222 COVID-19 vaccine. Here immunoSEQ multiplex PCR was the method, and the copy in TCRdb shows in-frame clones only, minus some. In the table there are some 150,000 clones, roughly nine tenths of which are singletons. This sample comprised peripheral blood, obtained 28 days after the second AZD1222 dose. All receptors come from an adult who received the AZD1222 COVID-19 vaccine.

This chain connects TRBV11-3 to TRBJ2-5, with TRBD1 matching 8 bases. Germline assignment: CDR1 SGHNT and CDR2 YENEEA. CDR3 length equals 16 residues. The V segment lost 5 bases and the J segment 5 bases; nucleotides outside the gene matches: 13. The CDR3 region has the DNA TGTGCCAGCAGCCGACCTCGACAGGGGAGTTGGGAGACCCAGTACTTC. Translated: CASSRPRQGSWETQYF.

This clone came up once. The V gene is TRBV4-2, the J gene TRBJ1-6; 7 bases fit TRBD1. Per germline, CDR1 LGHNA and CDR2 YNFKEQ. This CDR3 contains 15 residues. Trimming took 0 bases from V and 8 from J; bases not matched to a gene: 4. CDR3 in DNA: TGTGCCAGCAGCCAAGATCTTGACAGGGATTCACCCCTCCACTTT. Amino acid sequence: CASSQDLDRDSPLHF.

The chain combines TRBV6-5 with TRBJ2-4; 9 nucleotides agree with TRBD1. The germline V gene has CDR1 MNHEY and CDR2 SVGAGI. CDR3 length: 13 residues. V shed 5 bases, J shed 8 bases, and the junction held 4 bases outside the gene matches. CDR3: CASSPDRGYIQYF. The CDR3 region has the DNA TGTGCCAGCAGTCCGGACAGGGGTTACATTCAGTACTTC.

CDR3 loop: CASSHWGATNEKLFF. CDR3 bases: TGCGCCAGCAGCCATTGGGGGGCAACTAATGAAAAACTGTTTTTT. The rearrangement joins TRBV4-1 to TRBJ1-4, with D possibly being TRBD1 (5 bases). Trimming left V 3 bases short and J 0 bases short, with 8 bases between. The germline V gene encodes CDR1 MGHRA and CDR2 YSYEKL. This CDR3 contains 15 residues.

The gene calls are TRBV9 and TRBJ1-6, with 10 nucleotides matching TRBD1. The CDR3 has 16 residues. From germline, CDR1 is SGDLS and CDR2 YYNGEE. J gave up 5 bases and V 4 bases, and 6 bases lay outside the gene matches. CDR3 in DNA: TGTGCCAGCAGCCGGGACAGGGGTACAGATAATTCACCCCTCCACTTT. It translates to CASSRDRGTDNSPLHF.

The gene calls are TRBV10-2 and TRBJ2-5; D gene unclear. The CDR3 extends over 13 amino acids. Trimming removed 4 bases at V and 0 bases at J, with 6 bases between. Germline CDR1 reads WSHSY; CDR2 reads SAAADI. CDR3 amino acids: CASSGADQETQYF. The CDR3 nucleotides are TGCGCCAGCAGTGGGGCAGACCAAGAGACCCAGTACTTC.

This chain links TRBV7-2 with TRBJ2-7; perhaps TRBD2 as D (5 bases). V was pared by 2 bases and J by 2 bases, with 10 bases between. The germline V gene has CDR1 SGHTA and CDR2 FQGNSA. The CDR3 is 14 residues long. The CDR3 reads CASSLRSGTYEQYF. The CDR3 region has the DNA TGTGCCAGCAGCTTAAGAAGCGGAACCTACGAGCAGTACTTC.

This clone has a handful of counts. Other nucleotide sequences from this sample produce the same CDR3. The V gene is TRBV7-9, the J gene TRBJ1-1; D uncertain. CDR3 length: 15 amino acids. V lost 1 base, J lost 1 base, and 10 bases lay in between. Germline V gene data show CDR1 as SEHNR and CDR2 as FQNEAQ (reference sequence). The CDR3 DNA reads TGTGCCAGCAGCTTAGTCCCTGGAGAGAACACTGAAGCTTTCTTT. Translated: CASSLVPGENTEAFF.